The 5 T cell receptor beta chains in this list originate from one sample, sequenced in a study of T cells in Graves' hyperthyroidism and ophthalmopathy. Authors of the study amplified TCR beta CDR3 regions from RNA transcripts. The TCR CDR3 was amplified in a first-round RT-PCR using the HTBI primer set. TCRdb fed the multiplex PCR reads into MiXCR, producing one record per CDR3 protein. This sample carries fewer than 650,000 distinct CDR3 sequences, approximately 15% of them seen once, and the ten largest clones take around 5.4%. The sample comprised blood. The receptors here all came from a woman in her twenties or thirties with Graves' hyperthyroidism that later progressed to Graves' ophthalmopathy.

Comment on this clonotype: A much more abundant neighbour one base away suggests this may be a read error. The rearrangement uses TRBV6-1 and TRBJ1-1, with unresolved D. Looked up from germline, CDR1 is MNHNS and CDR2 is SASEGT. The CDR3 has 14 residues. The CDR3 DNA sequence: TGTGCCAGCAGTAACCAGGCCCTGAACACTGAAGCTCTCTTT. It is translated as CASSNQALNTEALF.

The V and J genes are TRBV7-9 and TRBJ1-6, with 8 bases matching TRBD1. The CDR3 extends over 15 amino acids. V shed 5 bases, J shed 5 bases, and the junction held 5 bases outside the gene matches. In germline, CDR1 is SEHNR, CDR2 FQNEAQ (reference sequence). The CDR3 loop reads CASSAWTGNNSPLHF. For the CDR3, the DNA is TGTGCCAGCAGCGCCTGGACAGGGAATAATTCACCCCTCCACTTT.

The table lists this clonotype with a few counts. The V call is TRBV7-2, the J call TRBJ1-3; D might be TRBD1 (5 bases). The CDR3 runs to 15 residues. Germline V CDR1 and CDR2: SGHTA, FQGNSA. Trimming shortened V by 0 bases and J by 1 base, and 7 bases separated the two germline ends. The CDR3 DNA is TGTGCCAGCAGCTTAGCCAGGGATTCTGGAAACACCATATATTTT. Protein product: CASSLARDSGNTIYF.

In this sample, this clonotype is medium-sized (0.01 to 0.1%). CDR3 nucleotide sequence: TGTGCCAGCAGTTCTGCCCGTAATAGCCACGAGCAGTACTTC. It yields the protein CASSSARNSHEQYF. The V call is TRBV12-3 or TRBV12-4, the J call TRBJ2-7; D is uncertain. V lost 4 bases and J 5 bases, leaving 15 bases between the germline ends. The CDR3 covers 14 residues.

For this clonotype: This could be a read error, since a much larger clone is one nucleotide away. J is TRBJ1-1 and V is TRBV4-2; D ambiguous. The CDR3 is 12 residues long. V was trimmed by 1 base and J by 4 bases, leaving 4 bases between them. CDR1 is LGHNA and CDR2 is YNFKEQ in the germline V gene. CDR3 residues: CASSQVSTEAFF. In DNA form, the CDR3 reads TGTGCCAGCAGCCAAGTAAGCACTGAAGCTTTCTTT.